One and the same sample provided the 32 T cell receptor beta chains below, sequenced in a study of yellow fever vaccine responses in identical twins. TCRdb ran MiXCR on the RT-PCR reads and lists one entry per CDR3 protein. In the table there are about 19,000 distinct CDR3 sequences, around 65% of which are singletons. The material sequenced was T cells from blood (PBMCs), unsorted or a sorted subset (not recorded which), taken before or after yellow fever vaccination (not recorded which). All receptors come from a young woman who received the yellow fever vaccine.

This clonotype occurred a few times. The chain carries TRBV16 and TRBJ1-1; unclear D gene. V lost 0 bases and J lost 3, with 5 bases in between. CDR1 KGHSY and CDR2 FQNENV come from the germline V gene. The CDR3 loop spans 13 amino acids. CDR3 amino acids: CASSQSEYTEAFF. DNA for the CDR3: TGTGCCAGCAGCCAATCAGAGTACACTGAAGCTTTCTTT.

The chain links TRBV7-3 to TRBJ1-1; 12 bases are a match to TRBD1. The germline CDR1 and CDR2 sequences are SGHTA and FQGTGA. The CDR3 has 13 residues. V was pared by 5 bases and J by 10 bases, with 5 bases of the junction left unmatched. CDR3 coding DNA: TGTGCCAGCAGCCCCGGGACAGGGGGCTCAGCTTTCTTT. This codes for CASSPGTGGSAFF.

This rearrangement joins TRBV4-2 to TRBJ2-2; TRBD2 aligns across 10 bases. The J segment lost 3 bases and the V segment lost 6 bases, leaving 4 bases of the junction unmatched. CDR1 and CDR2 (germline): LGHNA, YNFKEQ. This CDR3 spans 15 amino acids. The CDR3: CASRTLAGDTGELFF. Here the CDR3 DNA reads TGTGCCAGCAGAACTCTAGCGGGGGACACCGGGGAGCTGTTTTTT.

The chain uses TRBV6-1 and TRBJ2-3, with 9 bases matching TRBD2. The V gene end was trimmed by 4 bases and the J gene end by 6 bases; junction bases not matched to a gene: 5. This CDR3 contains 14 residues. Germline loops: CDR1 MNHNS, CDR2 SASEGT. In DNA form, the CDR3 reads TGTGCCAGCAGTGCAGCGGGGGGCGGTGATACGCAGTATTTT. This encodes CASSAAGGGDTQYF.

J is TRBJ2-1 and V is TRBV6-1; TRBD1 might be the D (6 bases). This CDR3 has 14 amino acids. Germline CDR1 and CDR2: MNHNS and SASEGT. The V gene lost 6 bases and the J gene lost 2 bases, with 11 bases spanning the gap. The CDR3 region is CASRETGPYNEQFF. The CDR3 nucleotides are TGTGCCAGCAGAGAAACAGGGCCCTACAATGAGCAGTTCTTC.

This CDR3 is CASSQEILATDTQYF. As DNA, the CDR3 is TGTGCCAGCAGCCAAGAGATACTAGCAACAGATACGCAGTATTTT. The chain recombines TRBV4-2 with TRBJ2-3; D may be TRBD2 (6 bases). This CDR3 has 15 residues. Germline V lookup: CDR1 LGHNA, CDR2 YNFKEQ. Trimming took off 0 bases at V and 3 bases at J, with 10 bases between the two ends.

The rearrangement uses TRBV11-1 and TRBJ2-7; 11 nucleotides line up with TRBD2. Germline V gene sequence: CDR1 SGHAT, CDR2 FQDESV (reference sequence). With 5 bases clipped from V and 7 bases from J, the junction kept 10 bases outside the gene matches. This CDR3 spans 15 amino acids. CDR3 in amino acids: CASSPIAGGPGEQYF. CDR3 in DNA: TGTGCCAGCAGCCCTATAGCGGGAGGGCCAGGGGAGCAGTACTTC.

This clonotype occurred once. The chain joins TRBV29-1 to TRBJ2-5; TRBD2 might be the D (5 bases). The CDR3 spans 12 residues. With 3 bases removed from V and 9 bases from J, the gap between germline ends came to 14 bases. Germline values: CDR1 SQVTM, CDR2 ANQGSEA. DNA of the CDR3: TGCAGCGTTGACGGTCGAACTAGGGCCCAGTACTTC. The encoded protein is CSVDGRTRAQYF.

This chain joins TRBV6-1 and TRBJ1-6; D is undetermined. The CDR3 has 14 residues. CDR1 and CDR2 (germline): MNHNS, SASEGT. V lost 5 bases and J 6 bases, leaving 11 bases between the germline ends. In DNA, the CDR3 is TGTGCCAGCAGTCCGGCAGTCCGTAATTCACCCCTCCACTTT. Its translation: CASSPAVRNSPLHF.

The V and J genes are TRBV6-1 and TRBJ1-4; TRBD1 matches 7 bases. Germline V lookup: CDR1 MNHNS, CDR2 SASEGT. This CDR3 spans 15 amino acids. V gave up 3 bases and J gave up 8 bases; unmatched junction bases: 9. CDR3 DNA: TGTGCCAGCAGTGAGCTGACAGGGTACGGGGAAAAACTGTTTTTT. It specifies CASSELTGYGEKLFF.

The chain carries TRBV7-8 and TRBJ1-5, with 7 bases identical to TRBD1. CDR3 length: 17 amino acids. Germline V gene sequence: CDR1 SGHVS, CDR2 FQNEAQ. The J segment lost 3 bases and the V segment lost 1 base, leaving 9 bases of the junction unmatched. The CDR3 loop is CASSLGYRGGINQPQHF. DNA of the CDR3: TGTGCCAGCAGCTTAGGCTACAGGGGCGGTATCAATCAGCCCCAGCATTTT.

This clonotype was observed a single time. CDR3: CASKDGYNSPLHF. The CDR3 nucleotides read TGTGCCAGCAAGGACGGATATAATTCACCCCTCCACTTT. This chain links TRBV3-1 with TRBJ1-6; no firm D call. V was cut by 7 bases and J by 4 bases, with 8 bases left in between. This CDR3 spans 13 amino acids. From germline, CDR1 is LGHDT and CDR2 YNNKEL (reference sequence).

Only a few counts were recorded for this clonotype. The chain recombines TRBV3-1 with TRBJ1-1; 7 positions match TRBD1. The CDR3 is 13 amino acids. V was pared by 5 bases and J by 5 bases, with 5 bases of the junction left unmatched. Germline assignment: CDR1 LGHDT and CDR2 YNNKEL (reference sequence). CDR3 coding DNA: TGTGCCAGCAGCAGAGACAGGGAGACTGAAGCTTTCTTT. Translated, it gives CASSRDRETEAFF. The full variable domain, in which reference TRBV3-1 and TRBJ1-1 provide the parts outside the CDR3, is DTAVSQTPKYLVTQMGNDKSIKCEQNLGHDTMYWYKQDSKKFLKIMFSYNNKELIINETVPNRFSPKSPDKAHLNLHINSLELGDSAVYFCASSRDRETEAFFGQGTRLTVV.

This clonotype has only one observation. The chain uses TRBV4-3 and TRBJ1-2; a weak D match, TRBD1 (6 bases). This CDR3 is built from 14 residues. Germline CDR1 is LGHNA and CDR2 is YSLEER. V was pared by 4 bases and J by 5 bases, with 14 bases between. CDR3 bases: TGCGCCAGCAGCCCCCCGGGACACATATATGGCTACACCTTC. It codes for CASSPPGHIYGYTF.

The chain links TRBV5-1 to TRBJ2-3; 7 bases match TRBD1. The CDR3 is 17 amino acids. In germline, CDR1 is SGHRS, CDR2 YFSETQ. Trimming cost V 1 base and J 1 base; bases outside gene matches: 9. In nucleotides, the CDR3 is TGCGCCAGCAGCTTGTTTTTTGGCCAGGGGGGCACAGATACGCAGTATTTT. Protein product: CASSLFFGQGGTDTQYF.

The chain is built from TRBV24-1 and TRBJ2-3, with 8 bases fitting TRBD2. V gave up 0 bases and J gave up 6 bases; unmatched junction bases: 13. CDR3 length: 18 residues. The germline V gene has CDR1 KGHDR and CDR2 SFDVKD. The CDR3 is CATSDLVPSGQKADTQYF. The CDR3 DNA reads TGTGCCACCAGTGATTTGGTCCCTAGCGGGCAAAAGGCGGATACGCAGTATTTT.

This clonotype appeared a single time. CDR3 sequence (DNA): TGTGCCTGTACGGGGGTGGTTAGCAATCAGCCCCAGCATTTT. Its translation is CACTGVVSNQPQHF. The chain employs TRBV30 and TRBJ1-5, with D tentatively TRBD1 (5 bases). This CDR3 spans 14 amino acids. V gave up 6 bases and J gave up 0 bases, with 12 bases separating them. CDR1 and CDR2 from the germline V gene are GTSNPN and SVGIG (reference sequence). Drawing the rest from reference TRBV30 and TRBJ1-5, the complete variable domain is SQTIHQWPATLVQPVGSPLSLECTVEGTSNPNLYWYRQAAGRGLQLLFYSVGIGQISSEVPQNLSASRPQDRQFILSSKKLLLSDSGFYLCACTGVVSNQPQHFGDGTRLSIL.

This rearrangement joins TRBV2 to TRBJ1-1; D is ambiguous. Deletions cut 0 bases from V and 4 bases from J, with 9 bases between. This CDR3 comprises 14 residues. From germline, CDR1 is SNHLY and CDR2 FYNNEI. The CDR3 loop reads CASSEALGSTEAFF. DNA for the CDR3: TGTGCCAGCAGTGAAGCTCTGGGTTCCACTGAAGCTTTCTTT.

This clonotype came up a few times. The chain employs TRBV4-1 and TRBJ1-1; D uncertain. Germline V gene lookup returns CDR1 MGHRA and CDR2 YSYEKL. The CDR3 is 14 residues long. V dropped 0 bases and J dropped 6 bases, with 11 bases sitting between them. The CDR3 loop is CASSQDWHHPEAFF. CDR3 in DNA: TGCGCCAGCAGCCAAGACTGGCACCACCCTGAAGCTTTCTTT.

V and J are TRBV2 and TRBJ2-3; 8 bases are a match to TRBD1. The J segment lost 6 bases and the V segment lost 4 bases, leaving 6 bases of the junction unmatched. The CDR3 extends over 14 amino acids. Germline CDR1 SNHLY, CDR2 FYNNEI. CDR3 nucleotides: TGTGCCAGCAGTGTGCAGAACAGGGGGGATACGCAGTATTTT. Translation: CASSVQNRGDTQYF. Filled out from reference TRBV2 and TRBJ2-3, the complete variable domain reads EPEVTQTPSHQVTQMGQEVILRCVPISNHLYFYWYRQILGQKVEFLVSFYNNEISEKSEIFDDQFSVERPDGSNFTLKIRSTKLEDSAMYFCASSVQNRGDTQYFGPGTRLTVL.

This clonotype came up once. V is TRBV2 and J is TRBJ1-6; D is unclear. The V and J ends lost 3 bases and 10 bases respectively, with 10 bases between them. There are 13 residues in the CDR3. Per the germline V gene, CDR1 is SNHLY and CDR2 is FYNNEI. The CDR3 sequence is CASSDSGFSPLHF. Here the CDR3 DNA reads TGTGCCAGCAGTGATAGTGGGTTCTCACCCCTCCACTTT.

CDR3 nucleotide sequence: TGCGCCAGCAGCTTGAGGGGCTGGAACACTGAGACCCAGTACTTC. Its protein is CASSLRGWNTETQYF. The chain couples TRBV5-1 to TRBJ2-5, with a possible D match to TRBD1 (5 bases). V was pared by 1 base and J by 5 bases, with 15 bases between. CDR1 is SGHRS, CDR2 YFSETQ, per germline. This CDR3 comprises 15 residues. Supplemented by reference TRBV5-1 and TRBJ2-5, the full variable domain reads KAGVTQTPRYLIKTRGQQVTLSCSPISGHRSVSWYQQTPGQGLQFLFEYFSETQRNKGNFPGRFSGRQFSNSRSEMNVSTLELGDSALYLCASSLRGWNTETQYFGPGTRLLVL.

A few counts support this clonotype. V gene TRBV7-6 combines with J gene TRBJ2-3, with D unclear. Deletions cut 1 base from V and 4 bases from J, with 15 bases between. The V gene's germline CDR1 is SGHVS and CDR2 FNYEAQ. The CDR3 is made up of 16 amino acids. This CDR3 reads CASSLVGIAASDTQYF. CDR3 coding DNA: TGTGCCAGCAGCTTAGTCGGTATAGCAGCATCAGATACGCAGTATTTT.

The chain links TRBV14 to TRBJ1-3, with TRBD1 identical over 7 bases. The CDR3 spans 15 residues. CDR1 and CDR2 from the germline V gene are SGHDN and FVKESK. The J segment lost 2 bases and the V segment lost 7 bases, leaving 8 bases of the junction unmatched. The CDR3 DNA follows: TGTGCCAGCAACCTCGCCGGGACAGCTGGAAACACCATATATTTT. Translation gives CASNLAGTAGNTIYF.

The chain recombines TRBV11-2 with TRBJ2-7; possible D gene TRBD2, 5 bases. CDR1 and CDR2 (germline): SGHAT, FQNNGV. The CDR3 loop spans 15 amino acids. Trimming pared 0 bases from V and 3 bases from J, leaving 12 bases between. The CDR3 reads CASSLDHSGYYEQYF. The CDR3 region has the DNA TGTGCCAGCAGCTTAGATCACAGCGGATACTACGAGCAGTACTTC.

V usage is TRBV4-1 and J usage is TRBJ2-3; possibly TRBD1 for D (5 bases). V was cut by 5 bases and J by 0 bases, with 6 bases left in between. The CDR3 loop spans 13 amino acids. Germline V gene sequence: CDR1 MGHRA, CDR2 YSYEKL. Here the CDR3 DNA reads TGCGCCAGCAGCGACAGAAGCACAGATACGCAGTATTTT. Protein product: CASSDRSTDTQYF.

The J gene is TRBJ1-1, the V gene TRBV4-1; D is undetermined. Germline assignment: CDR1 MGHRA and CDR2 YSYEKL. Trimming cost V 0 bases and J 10 bases, with 15 bases left between them. The length of the CDR3 is 14 residues. The CDR3 spells CASSQDQSGVPAFF. The CDR3 bases are TGCGCCAGCAGCCAAGATCAATCCGGGGTCCCAGCTTTCTTT.

The rearrangement uses TRBV11-1 and TRBJ2-3, with 7 bases lining up with TRBD2. The V gene end was trimmed by 4 bases and the J gene end by 2 bases; junction bases not matched to a gene: 6. The CDR3 is 15 residues long. Per the germline V gene, CDR1 is SGHAT and CDR2 is FQDESV (reference sequence). The CDR3 DNA reads TGTGCCAGCAGCTGGGAGGGGACTTTCACAGATACGCAGTATTTT. This codes for CASSWEGTFTDTQYF.

J is TRBJ1-1 and V is TRBV29-1, with D possibly matching TRBD1 (6 bases). In germline, CDR1 is SQVTM, CDR2 ANQGSEA. V was trimmed by 4 bases and J by 1 base, leaving 10 bases between them. The CDR3 spans 13 residues. Here the CDR3 DNA reads TGCAGCGTTGGAGGACAGCAGAACACTGAAGCTTTCTTT. It encodes CSVGGQQNTEAFF.

This sequence joins TRBV29-1 and TRBJ1-1, with TRBD1 identical over 8 bases. In germline, CDR1 is SQVTM, CDR2 ANQGSEA. This CDR3 is built from 15 residues. Trimming cost V 5 bases and J 0 bases; bases outside gene matches: 8. CDR3 sequence reads: CSVSRAGGMNTEAFF. CDR3 sequence (DNA): TGCAGCGTTTCTAGGGCAGGGGGCATGAACACTGAAGCTTTCTTT.

Only one count was recorded for this clonotype. The rearrangement uses TRBV12-3 or TRBV12-4 and TRBJ1-2; a weak D match, TRBD1 (6 bases). Trimming removed 7 bases at V and 6 bases at J, with 12 bases between. CDR3 length equals 12 residues. The CDR3 loop reads CASTRQVHGYTF. In DNA, the CDR3 is TGTGCCAGCACTCGACAGGTTCATGGCTACACCTTC.

The CDR3 sequence: CSASGTIYEQYF. CDR3 sequence (DNA): TGCAGTGCTAGTGGCACAATCTACGAGCAGTACTTC. This chain uses TRBV20-1 with TRBJ2-7; D not certain. The germline CDR1 and CDR2 sequences are DFQATT and SNEGSKA (reference sequence). V was clipped by 3 bases and J by 3 bases, with 9 bases between them. The CDR3 runs to 12 residues.